The TCR beta chain described here comes from a study of OX40 agonist ivuxolimab in advanced cancers. Study-wide context: Dose-escalation cases comprised hepatocellular carcinoma, melanoma, renal cell or head and neck cancer. Aged roughly 23 to 85 with a mean of around 60 years, they were 75% to 85% male. Study findings and constraints: What antigens the expanded peripheral T cells recognized was never established.

Profiled with immunoSEQ multiplex PCR; TCRdb holds only in-frame clones, not every one. Here the sample spans around 100,000 clones, around 94% being singletons. This clone was picked up one time. Its antigen is as yet unknown. In germline, CDR1 is MNHNY, CDR2 SVGAGI (reference sequence). The ends were cut back, 0 bases at V and 0 bases at J, with 2 bases in the middle. The CDR3 spans 14 residues. The chain recombines TRBV6-6 with TRBJ1-4; D remains unclear. Sequenced here: CD4+ or CD8+ T cells sorted from blood, sampled in a trial of the OX40 agonist ivuxolimab. The clonotype comes from an adult with an advanced solid tumor such as melanoma, head and neck, liver or kidney cancer. CDR3 protein: CASSYSATNEKLFF. DNA for the CDR3: TGTGCCAGCAGTTACTCTGCAACTAATGAAAAACTGTTTTTT.